This TCR beta chain was recovered during a study of blood T cell repertoires in COVID-19. Using immunoSEQ multiplex PCR, the repertoire was profiled, and TCRdb retains in-frame clones only, with some absent. The sample includes approximately 69,000 clones, 90% seen only once; the top ten take 5.3%. Germline V gives CDR1 LNHDA, CDR2 SQIVND (reference sequence). The CDR3 runs to 15 residues. Trimming pared 2 bases from V and 5 bases from J, leaving 13 bases between. Input material: peripheral blood. The TCR was taken from a man aged 50-59 years with acute or convalescent COVID-19. This chain uses TRBV19 with TRBJ1-5, with D possibly matching TRBD1 (5 bases). The chain's CDR3 is CASSIRRVYDQPQHF. CDR3 bases: TGTGCCAGTAGTATACGCAGGGTCTATGATCAGCCCCAGCATTTT.